This T cell receptor beta chain was recorded in a study of cytomegalovirus exposure and HLA in healthy donors. Study context: Unique TCR beta sequences numbering some 120 million came from roughly 180 million T cells in an earlier analysis. Study-level points and caveats: Altogether, more than 150 TCR beta chains were recorded as cytomegalovirus-associated. Most CMV-associated TCR beta chains appeared HLA-restricted in a later analysis.

Points on this clone: The antigen is undetermined.

The germline V gene encodes CDR1 SGHRS and CDR2 YFSETQ. The ends were cut back, 6 bases at V and 3 bases at J, with 9 bases in the middle. The CDR3 contains 12 residues. Both 60 Vbeta primers and 13 Jbeta primers went into the PCR. Produced via immunoSEQ multiplex PCR; TCRdb's table is partial and in-frame only. Of 150,000 to 200,000 clones in the sample, about 79% were seen once. The chain carries TRBV5-1 and TRBJ2-5, with D possibly matching TRBD2 (7 bases). The sequence came from a woman between 45 and 65 years old in good health and CMV-seropositive. The sequencing sample was made of PBMCs. CDR3: CASKGGEETQYF. In DNA form, the CDR3 reads TGCGCCAGCAAAGGGGGGGAAGAGACCCAGTACTTC.